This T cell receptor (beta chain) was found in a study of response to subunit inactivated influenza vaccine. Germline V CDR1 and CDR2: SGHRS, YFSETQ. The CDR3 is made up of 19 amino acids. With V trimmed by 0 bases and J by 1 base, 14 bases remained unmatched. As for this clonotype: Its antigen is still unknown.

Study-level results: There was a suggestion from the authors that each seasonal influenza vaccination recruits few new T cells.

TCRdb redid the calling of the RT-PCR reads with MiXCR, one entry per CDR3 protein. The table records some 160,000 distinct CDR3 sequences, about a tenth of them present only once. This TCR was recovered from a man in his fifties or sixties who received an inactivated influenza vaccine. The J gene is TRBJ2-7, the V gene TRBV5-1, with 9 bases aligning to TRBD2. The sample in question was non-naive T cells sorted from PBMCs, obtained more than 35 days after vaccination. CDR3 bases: TGCGCCAGCAGCTTGGGGCGAGGGAGGGCTAGCGGGAAATCCTACGAGCAGTACTTC. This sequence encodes CASSLGRGRASGKSYEQYF.